The 18 T cell receptor beta chains below all came from one sample that was sequenced in a study of cytomegalovirus exposure and HLA in healthy donors. PCR was performed using 60 Vbeta and 13 Jbeta primers. Measured with immunoSEQ multiplex PCR; TCRdb has only the in-frame clones, and not every one. Of more than 85,000 clones listed, 76% are singletons. Source material: PBMCs. The receptors derive from a man aged 40-49 years in good health and CMV-seropositive.

The rearrangement uses TRBV15 and TRBJ1-5; D possibly corresponds to TRBD1 (6 bases). The CDR3 covers 15 residues. Germline loops: CDR1 LNHNV, CDR2 YYDKDF (reference sequence). Trimming took 0 bases from V and 1 from J, leaving 7 bases between them. CDR3 region: CATSRDQGSNQPQHF. CDR3 DNA sequence: TGTGCCACCAGCAGAGATCAGGGGAGCAATCAGCCCCAGCATTTT.

This rearrangement joins TRBV28 to TRBJ2-6; TRBD1 matches 8 bases. The trim removed 5 bases at V and 0 bases at J, leaving 6 bases unmatched. The CDR3 is made up of 17 amino acids. Germline assignment: CDR1 MDHEN and CDR2 SYDVKM. CDR3 nucleotides: TGTGCCAGCAGTCCCGGTACAGGGGGCTCTGGGGCCAACGTCCTGACTTTC. The encoded protein is CASSPGTGGSGANVLTF.

The V gene is TRBV6-6, the J gene TRBJ1-4, with 9 bases identical to TRBD1. CDR1 and CDR2 from the germline V gene are MNHNY and SVGAGI (reference sequence). With 6 bases clipped from V and 7 bases from J, the junction kept 6 bases outside the gene matches. The CDR3 spans 14 residues. This chain's CDR3 is CASSTGTGFEKLFF. CDR3 in DNA: TGTGCCAGCAGCACCGGGACAGGGTTTGAAAAACTGTTTTTT.

V is TRBV4-1 and J is TRBJ2-3; TRBD2 agrees at 8 bases. Per the germline V gene, CDR1 is MGHRA and CDR2 is YSYEKL. V lost 3 bases to trimming and J lost 9 bases; unmatched junction nucleotides: 8. The CDR3 spans 14 residues. The CDR3, as DNA: TGCGCCAGCAGCCATACCGGGACTAGTGGAACGCAGTATTTT. The encoded protein is CASSHTGTSGTQYF.

This clone was observed once. The J gene is TRBJ2-7, the V gene TRBV7-8, with D maybe TRBD1 (6 bases). This CDR3 is built from 15 residues. The germline V and J ends were trimmed by 3 bases and 3 bases, with 15 bases remaining between them. Germline V gene sequence: CDR1 SGHVS, CDR2 FQNEAQ. The CDR3 protein is CASSLGADPYYEQYF. The CDR3 nucleotides read TGTGCCAGCAGCTTGGGGGCCGACCCCTACTACGAGCAGTACTTC. The variable domain in full, completed from reference TRBV7-8 and TRBJ2-7, reads GAGVSQSPRYKVAKRGQDVALRCDPISGHVSLFWYQQALGQGPEFLTYFQNEAQLDKSGLPSDRFFAERPEGSVSTLKIQRTQQEDSAVYLCASSLGADPYYEQYFGPGTRLTVT.

The CDR3 region has the DNA TGCAGCGTTGACGGACAGGGTACGGATGAAAAACTGTTTTTT. Its translation is CSVDGQGTDEKLFF. The chain joins TRBV29-1 to TRBJ1-4; 8 bases match TRBD1. Trimming took 3 bases from V and 6 from J; bases not matched to a gene: 6. Germline loops: CDR1 SQVTM, CDR2 ANQGSEA. The CDR3 spans 14 residues.

The chain uses TRBV27 and TRBJ1-6; 12 nucleotides agree with TRBD1. Germline V lookup: CDR1 MNHEY, CDR2 SMNVEV (reference sequence). There are 16 residues in the CDR3. V lost 5 bases to trimming and J lost 10 bases; unmatched junction nucleotides: 9. The CDR3 protein is CASSRITGTGGSPLHF. The CDR3 region has the DNA TGTGCCAGCAGTCGCATTACCGGGACAGGGGGCTCACCCCTCCACTTT.

J is TRBJ1-1 and V is TRBV2; D perhaps matches TRBD1 (5 bases). This CDR3 region has 14 residues. Germline V gene sequence: CDR1 SNHLY, CDR2 FYNNEI. V lost 4 bases, J lost 0 bases, and 9 bases lay in between. CDR3 sequence (DNA): TGTGCCAGCAGTGGCCGGGGGATGAACACTGAAGCTTTCTTT. Translating gives CASSGRGMNTEAFF.

This clone was seen only a few times. The rearrangement uses TRBV6-1 and TRBJ2-1; D gene uncertain. V lost 2 bases, J lost 7 bases, and 12 bases lay in between. There are 14 residues in the CDR3. Germline V lookup: CDR1 MNHNS, CDR2 SASEGT. This CDR3 is CASSESPSRNEQFF. The CDR3 region has the DNA TGTGCCAGCAGTGAATCCCCATCTAGGAATGAGCAGTTCTTC.

The rearrangement links TRBV11-3 to TRBJ2-7; TRBD2 agrees at 9 bases. Trimming at V came to 5 bases and at J to 4 bases, leaving 9 bases not matched to a gene. CDR1 and CDR2 from the germline V gene are SGHNT and YENEEA. This CDR3 has 15 amino acids. The CDR3 DNA reads as TGTGCCAGCAGCGCCGGCGGGGGGGCCGGGTACGAGCAGTACTTC. Its translation is CASSAGGGAGYEQYF.

This rearrangement joins TRBV19 to TRBJ2-5; TRBD1 matches at 8 bases. Looked up from germline, CDR1 is LNHDA and CDR2 is SQIVND (reference sequence). Trimming took 4 bases from V and 7 from J; bases not matched to a gene: 11. This CDR3 region has 15 residues. The CDR3: CASSSRDRSLGTQYF. The DNA of the CDR3 is TGTGCCAGTAGTAGTCGGGACAGGTCCCTTGGGACCCAGTACTTC.

Here the CDR3 reads CASSPLEGTDTQYF. The CDR3, as DNA: TGTGCCAGCAGCCCCCTTGAGGGCACAGATACGCAGTATTTT. The V gene is TRBV7-2, the J gene TRBJ2-3, with D unclear. Trimming shortened V by 5 bases and J by 1 base, and 10 bases separated the two germline ends. Looked up from germline, CDR1 is SGHTA and CDR2 is FQGNSA. CDR3 size: 14 residues.

The genes are TRBV2 and TRBJ2-1, with 9 bases identical to TRBD1. Germline-derived CDR1 and CDR2 are SNHLY and FYNNEI. Germline trimming cut 8 bases from V and 5 bases from J; bases unmatched to any gene: 4. This CDR3 has 13 residues. CDR3 sequence (DNA): TGTGCCAGCGGCCGGGACAGGGACAATGAGCAGTTCTTC. Amino acid sequence: CASGRDRDNEQFF. Filled out from reference TRBV2 and TRBJ2-1, the complete variable domain reads EPEVTQTPSHQVTQMGQEVILRCVPISNHLYFYWYRQILGQKVEFLVSFYNNEISEKSEIFDDQFSVERPDGSNFTLKIRSTKLEDSAMYFCASGRDRDNEQFFGPGTRLTVL.

This clone appeared once. The rearrangement links TRBV6-5 to TRBJ2-6; TRBD1 is a possible D gene (6 bases). Germline loops: CDR1 MNHEY, CDR2 SVGAGI. This CDR3 has 15 amino acids. With 4 bases removed from V and 4 bases from J, the gap between germline ends came to 11 bases. In nucleotides, the CDR3 is TGTGCCAGCAGTTTCGGACAGTACGGGGCCAACGTCCTGACTTTC. Its translation is CASSFGQYGANVLTF.

This clone was found a few times. This chain connects TRBV28 to TRBJ1-1; D is possibly TRBD1 (5 bases). The CDR3 is made up of 15 amino acids. Trimming shortened V by 3 bases and J by 1 base, and 12 bases separated the two germline ends. Per germline, CDR1 MDHEN and CDR2 SYDVKM. The DNA for the CDR3 is TGTGCCAGCAGTTTTGCGACAGCCTCGAACACTGAAGCTTTCTTT. Protein sequence: CASSFATASNTEAFF.

In its sample, this clone was seen once. The chain recombines TRBV11-2 with TRBJ2-7, with 10 bases that match TRBD2. With V trimmed by 4 bases and J by 4 bases, 7 bases remained unmatched. The CDR3 extends over 15 amino acids. The germline gives CDR1 SGHAT, CDR2 FQNNGV. The DNA for the CDR3 is TGTGCCAGCAGCTACTCTAGCGGGGGAACTTACGAGCAGTACTTC. This gives the protein CASSYSSGGTYEQYF.

This chain connects TRBV10-3 to TRBJ1-2, with 10 nucleotides matching TRBD1. In germline, CDR1 is ENHRY, CDR2 SYGVKD. Trimming at V came to 6 bases and at J to 4 bases, leaving 5 bases not matched to a gene. The CDR3 is made up of 14 amino acids. The CDR3 region has the DNA TGTGCCATCAGGGAAGGGACAGGGGCCTATGGCTACACCTTC. This sequence encodes CAIREGTGAYGYTF.

This clone has a single count. The gene calls are TRBV7-3 and TRBJ2-2; a weak D match, TRBD1 (6 bases). Trimming cost V 2 bases and J 4 bases, with 11 bases left between them. Germline V lookup: CDR1 SGHTA, CDR2 FQGTGA. CDR3 length equals 15 residues. CDR3 residues: CASSLGTGTTGELFF. The CDR3 DNA follows: TGTGCCAGCAGCTTAGGAACAGGGACCACCGGGGAGCTGTTTTTT.